This T cell receptor (beta chain) was observed in a study of Ad26.COV2.S vaccination and SARS-CoV-2 variants. Sequencing used immunoSEQ multiplex PCR; TCRdb keeps in-frame clones, though not all of them. The profile shows over 300,000 clones, approximately 83% of them singletons. This CDR3 contains 14 residues. The V and J ends lost 5 bases and 7 bases, in that order; junction bases with no gene match: 4. Germline V gives CDR1 LNHDA, CDR2 SQIVND (reference sequence). Treatment: around 19 received Ad26.COV2.S at low or high dose, single or two shots; roughly five received placebo; per-sample allocation not given. Specimens were obtained on day 63 following the first vaccine or placebo injection. This adult donor, from Boston, was 18-55 years old. Wuhan-strain spike was delivered by a replication-incompetent Ad26 vector.

The rearrangement uses TRBV19 and TRBJ2-1, with 11 bases lining up with TRBD2. Material: peripheral blood, obtained in a trial of Ad26.COV2.S vaccine versus placebo. The clonotype originates from a person aged 18-65 years who received the Ad26.COV2.S COVID-19 vaccine or a placebo. As DNA, the CDR3 is TGTGCCAGTAGTCGGGGACTAGCGGTGAATGAGCAGTTCTTC. As protein: CASSRGLAVNEQFF. The full variable domain, rest sourced from reference TRBV19 and TRBJ2-1, is DGGITQSPKYLFRKEGQNVTLSCEQNLNHDAMYWYRQDPGQGLRLIYYSQIVNDFQKGDIAEGYSVSREKKESFPLTVTSAQKNPTAFYLCASSRGLAVNEQFFGPGTRLTVL.